This T cell receptor (beta chain) was identified in a study of type 1 regulatory T cells. Study in general: This in vitro CD4 product, T-allo10, is enriched for Tr1 cells and alloantigen-specific.

This clonotype was counted at least ten times. As yet, its antigen is unknown. Study-wide results and caveats: Compared with non-Tr1 cells, Tr1 cells showed a narrower TCR repertoire.

The V end lost 6 bases, the J end lost 6 bases, and 20 bases lay between the germline ends. The length of the CDR3 is 15 residues. TCRdb used MiXCR to reprocess the reads, holding one entry per CDR3 protein. The sample gives approximately 42,000 distinct CDR3 sequences, less than 15% of which show up once; 8% to 10% is in the top ten. V gene TRBV12-3 or TRBV12-4 combines with J gene TRBJ1-2; a weak D match, TRBD1 (5 bases). The sequencing input was cultured non-Tr1 T cells, either the whole culture or a sorted T cell fraction (not recorded which). The clonotype originates from a human donor in good health. In DNA, the CDR3 is TGTGCCAGCAGCCCCGGGACTGCCTTAAGGCATGGCTACACCTTC. Its translation: CASSPGTALRHGYTF.